The 8 T cell receptor beta chains given below trace back to one sample, sequenced in a study of control samples from healthy donors and cancer patients. Here immunoSEQ multiplex PCR was the method, and the copy in TCRdb shows in-frame clones only, minus some. The sample records roughly 130,000 clones, 85% to 95% being singletons. The sample comprised PBMCs. These receptors all come from a man in his forties or fifties with head and neck cancer.

V usage is TRBV11-3 and J usage is TRBJ2-2; 9 nucleotides agree with TRBD2. CDR1 SGHNT and CDR2 YENEEA come from the germline V gene. The CDR3 has 19 residues. Germline trimming cut 1 base from V and 4 bases from J; bases unmatched to any gene: 13. In DNA, the CDR3 is TGTGCCAGCAGCTTAGGGTTGTTTAGCGGGGGTCCTTCCACCGGGGAGCTGTTTTTT. Encoded protein: CASSLGLFSGGPSTGELFF. The entire variable domain, with the rest obtained from reference TRBV11-3 and TRBJ2-2, is as follows: EAGVVQSPRYKIIEKKQPVAFWCNPISGHNTLYWYLQNLGQGPELLIRYENEEAVDDSQLPKDRFSAERLKGVDSTLKIQPAELGDSAVYLCASSLGLFSGGPSTGELFFGEGSRLTVL.

This clone has a single count. V gene TRBV30 combines with J gene TRBJ1-5; D might be TRBD1 (5 bases). The CDR3 length is 14 residues. The germline gives CDR1 GTSNPN, CDR2 SVGIG (reference sequence). V lost 0 bases to trimming and J lost 6 bases, with 12 bases between them. In DNA, the CDR3 is TGTGCCTGGAGTGTAAGGGGTCAGGGTCAGCCCCAGCATTTT. Protein: CAWSVRGQGQPQHF. Supplemented by reference TRBV30 and TRBJ1-5, the full variable domain reads SQTIHQWPATLVQPVGSPLSLECTVEGTSNPNLYWYRQAAGRGLQLLFYSVGIGQISSEVPQNLSASRPQDRQFILSSKKLLLSDSGFYLCAWSVRGQGQPQHFGDGTRLSIL.

This clone appeared a single time. The CDR3 reads CASSFRALIYNEQFF. For the CDR3, the DNA is TGTGCCAGCAGTTTCAGGGCCCTCATTTACAATGAGCAGTTCTTC. This chain connects TRBV28 to TRBJ2-1, with a weak D call TRBD1 (5 bases). Germline V gene sequence: CDR1 MDHEN, CDR2 SYDVKM. This CDR3 region has 15 residues. Trimming left V 3 bases short and J 4 bases short, with 13 bases between. Full variable domain (remainder filled in from reference TRBV28 and TRBJ2-1): DVKVTQSSRYLVKRTGEKVFLECVQDMDHENMFWYRQDPGLGLRLIYFSYDVKMKEKGDIPEGYSVSREKKERFSLILESASTNQTSMYLCASSFRALIYNEQFFGPGTRLTVL.

The chain links TRBV4-3 to TRBJ2-5, with 15 bases aligning to TRBD2. The V gene end was trimmed by 3 bases and the J gene end by 5 bases; junction bases not matched to a gene: 10. This CDR3 comprises 18 residues. The germline CDR1 and CDR2 sequences are LGHNA and YSLEER. CDR3 loop: CASSHRRTSGGAGETQYF. DNA for the CDR3: TGCGCCAGCAGCCATAGACGGACTAGCGGGGGGGCCGGGGAGACCCAGTACTTC.

This chain links TRBV6-5 with TRBJ1-1; D not resolved. Germline CDR1 is MNHEY and CDR2 is SVGAGI. The CDR3 spans 12 residues. V lost 7 bases and J lost 1, with 7 bases in between. The DNA for the CDR3 is TGTGCCAGCAATAGTTGGAACACTGAAGCTTTCTTT. Protein product: CASNSWNTEAFF.

Comments on this clone: One end of the junction is discordant with germline, which a read error may explain. The chain combines TRBV6-2 or TRBV6-3 with TRBJ2-7; D is uncertain. This CDR3 is built from 12 residues. Germline loops: CDR1 MNHEY, CDR2 SVGEGT. The CDR3, as DNA: TGTACCAGCAGTCCCGGCCGCTACGAGCAGTACTTC. It is translated as CTSSPGRYEQYF.

The genes are TRBV7-2 and TRBJ1-5, with TRBD1 matching over 8 bases. The germline V gene encodes CDR1 SGHTA and CDR2 FQGNSA. The junction had 6 bases not matched to a gene; V was cut back by 3 bases and J by 5 bases. The length of the CDR3 is 15 residues. The CDR3 reads CASSFRGQVDQPQHF. In nucleotides, the CDR3 is TGTGCCAGCAGCTTCAGGGGGCAGGTCGATCAGCCCCAGCATTTT.

This sequence joins TRBV7-6 and TRBJ1-4; 10 positions match TRBD1. Looked up from germline, CDR1 is SGHVS and CDR2 is FNYEAQ. V lost 5 bases to trimming and J lost 8 bases; unmatched junction nucleotides: 8. The CDR3 extends over 15 amino acids. CDR3 protein: CASSASGTGDEKLFF. For the CDR3, the DNA is TGTGCCAGCAGCGCGTCCGGGACAGGGGACGAAAAACTGTTTTTT.